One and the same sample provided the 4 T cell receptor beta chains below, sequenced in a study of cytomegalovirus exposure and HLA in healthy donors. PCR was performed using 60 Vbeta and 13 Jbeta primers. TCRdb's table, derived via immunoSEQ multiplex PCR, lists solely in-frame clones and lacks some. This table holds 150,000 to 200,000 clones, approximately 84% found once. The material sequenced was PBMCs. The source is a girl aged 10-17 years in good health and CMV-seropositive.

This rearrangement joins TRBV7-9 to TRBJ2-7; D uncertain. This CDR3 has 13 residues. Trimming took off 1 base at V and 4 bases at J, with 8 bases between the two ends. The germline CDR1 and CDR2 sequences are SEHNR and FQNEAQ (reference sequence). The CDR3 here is CASSLVPLYEQYF. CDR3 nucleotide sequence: TGTGCCAGCAGCTTAGTACCGCTATACGAGCAGTACTTC.

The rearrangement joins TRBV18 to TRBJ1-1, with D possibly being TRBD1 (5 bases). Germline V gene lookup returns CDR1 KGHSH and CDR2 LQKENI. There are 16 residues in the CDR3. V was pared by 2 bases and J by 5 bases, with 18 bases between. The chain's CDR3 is CASSPDPGGGWTEAFF. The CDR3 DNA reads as TGTGCCAGCTCACCAGACCCGGGGGGTGGGTGGACTGAAGCTTTCTTT.

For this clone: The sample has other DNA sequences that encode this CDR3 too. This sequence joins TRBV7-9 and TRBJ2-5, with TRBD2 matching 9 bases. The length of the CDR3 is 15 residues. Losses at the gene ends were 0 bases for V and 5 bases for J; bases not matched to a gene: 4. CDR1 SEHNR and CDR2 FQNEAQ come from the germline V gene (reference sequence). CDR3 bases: TGTGCCAGCAGCTTAGCTAGCGGGAGAATCGAGACCCAGTACTTC. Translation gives CASSLASGRIETQYF. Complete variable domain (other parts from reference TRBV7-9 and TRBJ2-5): DTGVSQNPRHKITKRGQNVTFRCDPISEHNRLYWYRQTLGQGPEFLTYFQNEAQLEKSRLLSDRFSAERPKGSFSTLEIQRTEQGDSAMYLCASSLASGRIETQYFGPGTRLLVL.

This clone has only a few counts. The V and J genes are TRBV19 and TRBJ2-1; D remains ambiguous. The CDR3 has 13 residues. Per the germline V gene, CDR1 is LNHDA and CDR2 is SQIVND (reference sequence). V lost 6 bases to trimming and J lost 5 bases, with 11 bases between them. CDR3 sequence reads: CASSPKHNNEQFF. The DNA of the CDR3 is TGTGCCAGTAGCCCAAAGCATAACAATGAGCAGTTCTTC.